The sequence of this T cell receptor (beta chain) was determined in a study of vaccination effects on CD4 cells after COVID-19. Regarding this clone: The antigen is not known.

Measured with immunoSEQ multiplex PCR; TCRdb has only the in-frame clones, and not every one. The sample consists of approximately 87,000 clones, roughly 74% of them appearing once. From germline, CDR1 is ENHRY and CDR2 SYGVKD. CDR3 size: 15 residues. V gave up 1 base and J gave up 8 bases, with 15 bases separating them. Sequencing was preceded by expansion of antigen-specific CD4+ T cells with viral peptide pools in the ViraFEST assay. Subsequent to a culture period of 10 to 11 days, CD4+ T cells were isolated. Each well held about 2.1 million PBMC cultured with around 9.4 ug/ml peptides and around 10 IU/ml IL-2.

V is TRBV10-3 and J is TRBJ2-1; D may be TRBD2 (7 bases). The sequence derives from a human donor who received a COVID-19 vaccine. Sample: CD4+ T cells from PBMCs cultured with HCoV-229E spike peptides, taken before COVID-19 vaccination. The CDR3, as DNA: TGTGCCATCAGTGAGTTTACGGGGGGCGTGGATGAGCAGTTCTTC. Encoded protein: CAISEFTGGVDEQFF.